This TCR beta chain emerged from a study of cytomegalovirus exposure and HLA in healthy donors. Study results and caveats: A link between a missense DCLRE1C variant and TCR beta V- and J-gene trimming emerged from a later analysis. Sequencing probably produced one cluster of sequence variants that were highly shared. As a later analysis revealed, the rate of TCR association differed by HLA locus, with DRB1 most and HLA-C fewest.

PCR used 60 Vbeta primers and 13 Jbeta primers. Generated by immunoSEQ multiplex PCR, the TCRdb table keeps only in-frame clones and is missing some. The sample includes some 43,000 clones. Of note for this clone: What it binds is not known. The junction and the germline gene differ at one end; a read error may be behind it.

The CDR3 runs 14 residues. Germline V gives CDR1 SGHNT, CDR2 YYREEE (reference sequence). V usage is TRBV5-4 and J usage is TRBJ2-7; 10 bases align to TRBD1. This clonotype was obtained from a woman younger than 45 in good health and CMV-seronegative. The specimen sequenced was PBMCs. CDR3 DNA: TGTGCCAGCAACTTGGGGACAGGGGATCGGGAGCAGTACTTC. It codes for CASNLGTGDREQYF.